The 18 T cell receptor beta chains given below trace back to one sample, sequenced in a study of regulatory T cells in long-lasting Graves disease. Building the TCR beta libraries relied on iRepertoire HTBI primers, and CDR3 regions underwent Arm-PCR. TCRdb ran MiXCR on the multiplex PCR reads and lists one entry per CDR3 protein. Here the sample spans 400,000 to 500,000 distinct CDR3 sequences, about 15% being singletons. The time point here: newly diagnosed GD, antithyroid drugs for less than 3 months. The authors made the TCR library using RNA they extracted from PBMCs. The same data also contributed to another study, on T cells in Graves' hyperthyroidism and ophthalmopathy.

The sample consisted of peripheral blood mononuclear cells (PBMCs), taken at new diagnosis, from a patient treated with antithyroid drugs. The source of these receptors is a woman between 45 and 65 years old with Graves disease.

This clonotype was detected only a few times. The V call is TRBV27, the J call TRBJ2-5; 14 bases are a match to TRBD2. The CDR3 totals 17 residues. The trim removed 5 bases at V and 5 bases at J, leaving 10 bases unmatched. Germline V CDR1 and CDR2: MNHEY, SMNVEV (reference sequence). As DNA, the CDR3 is TGTGCCAGCAGTAGAGGGACTAGCGGGAGCTGGGGGGAGACCCAGTACTTC. As protein: CASSRGTSGSWGETQYF.

The gene calls are TRBV14 and TRBJ2-5; 9 positions match TRBD1. This CDR3 has 15 amino acids. Trimming at V came to 1 base and at J to 5 bases, leaving 5 bases not matched to a gene. The germline V gene encodes CDR1 SGHDN and CDR2 FVKESK. The CDR3 DNA reads TGTGCCAGCAGCCAAGGACAGGGGGTATGGGAGACCCAGTACTTC. As protein: CASSQGQGVWETQYF.

This clonotype came up a few times. The chain uses TRBV4-1 and TRBJ2-3, with 13 bases that match TRBD2. Germline CDR1 and CDR2: MGHRA and YSYEKL. The CDR3 runs to 18 residues. Trimming took 4 bases from V and 4 from J; bases not matched to a gene: 11. The CDR3 nucleotides read TGCGCCAGCAGCCTCTCCGGGACTAGCGGGATGGGCCCAGATACGCAGTATTTT. The encoded protein is CASSLSGTSGMGPDTQYF.

This clonotype occurred a few times. The chain has TRBV4-2 and TRBJ2-7, with D perhaps TRBD1 or TRBD2 (5 bases each). CDR1 is LGHNA and CDR2 is YNFKEQ in the germline V gene. Trimming removed 1 base at V and 0 bases at J, with 19 bases between. The length of the CDR3 is 18 residues. The CDR3 nucleotides read TGTGCCAGCAGCCAAGGGCGACGAGGTGGGACCGACTCCTACGAGCAGTACTTC. Translating gives CASSQGRRGGTDSYEQYF.

This clonotype was counted between two and nine times. With a much larger clone just one base away, this may be a read error. The chain carries TRBV11-1 and TRBJ2-2; possible D gene TRBD2, 6 bases. CDR1 and CDR2 (germline): SGHAT, FQDESV (reference sequence). The CDR3 contains 14 residues. CDR3 residues: CASSLAGGTGELSF. In DNA, the CDR3 is TGTGCCAGCAGCTTAGCTGGCGGGACCGGGGAGCTGTCTTTT. The whole variable domain, filled in from reference TRBV11-1 and TRBJ2-2, reads EAEVAQSPRYKITEKSQAVAFWCDPISGHATLYWYRQILGQGPELLVQFQDESVVDDSQLPKDRFSAERLKGVDSTLKIQPAELGDSAMYLCASSLAGGTGELSFGEGSRLTVL.

The sample holds many counts of this clonotype. The chain couples TRBV28 to TRBJ2-7, with a weak D call TRBD1 (5 bases). Germline assignment: CDR1 MDHEN and CDR2 SYDVKM. This CDR3 is built from 16 residues. Trimming left V 2 bases short and J 1 base short, with 15 bases between. For the CDR3, the DNA is TGTGCCAGCAGTTTAAAACTTCGACAGCGATCCTACGAGCAGTACTTC. This codes for CASSLKLRQRSYEQYF.

This clonotype has ten or more counts. This chain joins TRBV5-1 and TRBJ2-7; 9 bases agree with TRBD2. The ends lost 6 bases at V and 3 bases at J; junction bases unmatched: 7. The CDR3 is made up of 14 amino acids. Per the germline V gene, CDR1 is SGHRS and CDR2 is YFSETQ. CDR3 in DNA: TGCGCCAGCAAGGAGGCGGGAGGGGGCTACGAGCAGTACTTC. Its protein product is CASKEAGGGYEQYF. Using reference TRBV5-1 and TRBJ2-7 for the parts outside the CDR3, the full variable domain is KAGVTQTPRYLIKTRGQQVTLSCSPISGHRSVSWYQQTPGQGLQFLFEYFSETQRNKGNFPGRFSGRQFSNSRSEMNVSTLELGDSALYLCASKEAGGGYEQYFGPGTRLTVT.

This clonotype has a handful of counts. The chain joins TRBV10-3 to TRBJ2-7; D is ambiguous. Germline CDR1 is ENHRY and CDR2 is SYGVKD. The CDR3 covers 11 residues. V shed 4 bases and J shed 7 bases, with 8 bases lying between them. The chain's CDR3 is CAISVGNEQYF. CDR3 bases: TGTGCCATCAGTGTGGGAAATGAGCAGTACTTC.

This clonotype was observed at least ten times. The chain is built from TRBV27 and TRBJ2-7, with TRBD2 matching 7 bases. This CDR3 region has 16 residues. Germline CDR1 and CDR2: MNHEY and SMNVEV (reference sequence). V shed 0 bases, J shed 2 bases, and the junction held 7 bases outside the gene matches. In DNA form, the CDR3 reads TGTGCCAGCAGTTTATCGGGGGGGGGGATCCCCTACGAGCAGTACTTC. Translating gives CASSLSGGGIPYEQYF.

Ten or more counts support this clonotype. The rearrangement links TRBV27 to TRBJ1-1; a weak D match, TRBD1 (5 bases). From germline, CDR1 is MNHEY and CDR2 SMNVEV (reference sequence). The CDR3 sequence is 16 residues long. V lost 0 bases to trimming and J lost 1 base, with 12 bases between them. Here the CDR3 reads CASSLSGLTGNTEAFF. Here the CDR3 DNA reads TGTGCCAGCAGTTTATCTGGCCTTACAGGGAACACTGAAGCTTTCTTT.

About this clonotype itself: The junction shows a germline mismatch at one end, possibly a read error. CDR3 coding DNA: TGTGCCAGCAGTTTACAAGCGACTAGCACAGATGCGCAGTATTTT. It is translated as CASSLQATSTDAQYF. V gene TRBV27 combines with J gene TRBJ2-3; TRBD2 matches 7 bases. The CDR3 is 15 residues long. Germline values: CDR1 MNHEY, CDR2 SMNVEV (reference sequence).

In its sample, this clonotype was seen many times. The gene calls are TRBV11-2 and TRBJ2-7; TRBD1 might be the D (5 bases). The CDR3 has 11 residues. Trimming shortened V by 7 bases and J by 5 bases, and 9 bases separated the two germline ends. Germline loops: CDR1 SGHAT, CDR2 FQNNGV. The CDR3 bases are TGTGCCAGCACAGGGCTGAACGAGCAGTACTTC. Translated: CASTGLNEQYF. The full variable domain, rest sourced from reference TRBV11-2 and TRBJ2-7, is EAGVAQSPRYKIIEKRQSVAFWCNPISGHATLYWYQQILGQGPKLLIQFQNNGVVDDSQLPKDRFSAERLKGVDSTLKIQPAKLEDSAVYLCASTGLNEQYFGPGTRLTVT.

This clonotype has just a few counts. The chain joins TRBV24-1 to TRBJ2-3; no firm D call. V shed 6 bases and J shed 0 bases, with 6 bases lying between them. Germline V gives CDR1 KGHDR, CDR2 SFDVKD. This CDR3 is built from 13 residues. The CDR3 DNA sequence: TGTGCCACCAGTCCCCGGAGCACAGATACGCAGTATTTT. It encodes CATSPRSTDTQYF.

Ten or more counts support this clonotype. The rearrangement uses TRBV3-1 and TRBJ1-2; D perhaps matches TRBD1 (6 bases). V was cut by 0 bases and J by 6 bases, with 14 bases left in between. Germline values: CDR1 LGHDT, CDR2 YNNKEL (reference sequence). The CDR3 is 15 amino acids. CDR3 loop: CASSQDQGQGDGYTF. CDR3 nucleotides: TGTGCCAGCAGCCAAGATCAGGGGCAGGGCGATGGCTACACCTTC.

This clonotype was observed a few times. The chain uses TRBV7-9 and TRBJ1-5; D not certain. This CDR3 region has 15 residues. CDR1 and CDR2 from the germline V gene are SEHNR and FQNEAQ (reference sequence). Trimming took 1 base from V and 2 from J, leaving 9 bases between them. The CDR3 loop reads CASSLEGVGNQPQHF. The CDR3 nucleotides read TGTGCCAGCAGCTTAGAGGGTGTCGGCAATCAGCCCCAGCATTTT.

This clonotype has at least ten counts. Written as DNA, the CDR3 is TGTGCCAGCAGCCCCCGGGACCCACCAGCGACTGAAAAACTGTTTTTT. Translating it yields CASSPRDPPATEKLFF. The genes are TRBV3-1 and TRBJ1-4; tentative D call: TRBD1 (5 bases). The CDR3 extends over 16 amino acids. CDR1 and CDR2 from the germline V gene are LGHDT and YNNKEL (reference sequence). The ends were cut back, 4 bases at V and 7 bases at J, with 19 bases in the middle.

V is TRBV29-1 and J is TRBJ1-1, with D perhaps matching TRBD1 (5 bases). V was clipped by 7 bases and J by 8 bases, with 14 bases between them. This CDR3 comprises 11 residues. Per germline, CDR1 SQVTM and CDR2 ANQGSEA. This CDR3 reads CSARVRGEAFF. The CDR3, as DNA: TGCAGCGCAAGGGTCCGGGGGGAAGCTTTCTTT.

This clonotype was seen a handful of times. The V and J genes are TRBV6-2 or TRBV6-3 and TRBJ2-1; D unresolved. This CDR3 is built from 16 residues. CDR1 MNHEY and CDR2 SVGEGT come from the germline V gene. V was cut by 1 base and J by 3 bases, with 13 bases left in between. The CDR3 reads CASSYLNPDVYNEQFF. CDR3 nucleotides: TGTGCCAGCAGTTACTTAAACCCGGACGTCTACAATGAGCAGTTCTTC.